This T cell receptor (beta chain) comes out of a study of shared clonotypes between healthy human individuals. The repertoire was sequenced with immunoSEQ multiplex PCR; TCRdb's copy has only in-frame clones and lacks some. This sample has about 800,000 clones; roughly 96% occur once, and the top ten carry less than 0.25%. Naivety among CD8 cells was defined by CD45RO negativity and positive CCR7 selection, thereby excluding terminally differentiated effector memory CD45RA+ cells. This CDR3 is built from 16 residues. Germline V CDR1 and CDR2: LGHNA, YNFKEQ. V lost 0 bases and J lost 3; bases outside the gene matches: 5.

The receptor comes from a man younger than 45 in good health. The sequenced sample consisted of naive CD8+ T cells sorted from blood. J is TRBJ2-3 and V is TRBV4-2; 8 positions match TRBD2. The CDR3 bases are TGTGCCAGCAGCCAAGAAGCGGGAGTTGGGACAGATACGCAGTATTTT. It specifies CASSQEAGVGTDTQYF.